The 10 T cell receptor beta chains below all came from one sample that was sequenced in a study of blood T cell repertoires in COVID-19. TCRdb's copy holds only in-frame clones and misses some; the assay was immunoSEQ multiplex PCR. The sample consists of approximately 35,000 clones, over 70% of them appearing once. The material sequenced was peripheral blood. Receptor source: a man aged 60 to 75 with active COVID-19.

Of note for this clone: Germline and junction disagree at one end, which may indicate a read error. J is TRBJ2-7 and V is TRBV19, with TRBD1 matching over 7 bases. The CDR3 has 13 residues. CDR1 is LNHDA and CDR2 is SQIVND in the germline V gene (reference sequence). The CDR3 sequence is CASSATRDSPIIF. CDR3 coding DNA: TGTGCCAGTAGTGCGACAAGGGACAGTCCAATTATCTTC.

V and J are TRBV4-2 and TRBJ2-6, with no clear D. Trimming removed 4 bases at V and 2 bases at J, with 9 bases between. CDR3 length: 15 residues. The V gene's germline CDR1 is LGHNA and CDR2 YNFKEQ. The CDR3 DNA is TGTGCCAGCAGCCCCCTTAGCCCTGGGGCCAACGTCCTGACTTTC. Residues: CASSPLSPGANVLTF.

The chain uses TRBV18 and TRBJ2-2; TRBD1 matches 11 bases. The CDR3 runs to 18 residues. The germline V gene has CDR1 KGHSH and CDR2 LQKENI. J gave up 4 bases and V 2 bases, and 9 bases lay outside the gene matches. The CDR3 here is CASSPSRTGGFLTGELFF. CDR3 sequence (DNA): TGTGCCAGCTCACCATCTCGGACAGGGGGCTTTCTCACCGGGGAGCTGTTTTTT.

This rearrangement joins TRBV29-1 to TRBJ2-4; D is ambiguous. Germline assignment: CDR1 SQVTM and CDR2 ANQGSEA. This CDR3 has 18 amino acids. Deletions cut 8 bases from V and 0 bases from J, with 26 bases between. CDR3 DNA: TGCAGCAGTTTTGTAAGGAGACCGAGAATAGTAGCCAAAAACATTCAGTACTTC. Encoded protein: CSSFVRRPRIVAKNIQYF.

This chain links TRBV19 with TRBJ2-1; 8 bases fit TRBD1. The junction had 4 bases not matched to a gene; V was cut back by 4 bases and J by 2 bases. From germline, CDR1 is LNHDA and CDR2 SQIVND (reference sequence). The CDR3 covers 15 residues. CDR3 sequence (DNA): TGTGCCAGTAGTACAAGACAGGGGACCTACAATGAGCAGTTCTTC. Amino acid sequence: CASSTRQGTYNEQFF. Combining the CDR3 with reference TRBV19 and TRBJ2-1 gives the whole variable domain DGGITQSPKYLFRKEGQNVTLSCEQNLNHDAMYWYRQDPGQGLRLIYYSQIVNDFQKGDIAEGYSVSREKKESFPLTVTSAQKNPTAFYLCASSTRQGTYNEQFFGPGTRLTVL.

This chain links TRBV7-9 with TRBJ2-3, with D hard to call. CDR1 and CDR2 (germline): SEHNR, FQNEAQ (reference sequence). The CDR3 is 14 residues long. Trimming left V 5 bases short and J 1 base short, with 10 bases between. The CDR3 nucleotides are TGTGCCAGCAGCCCCATACGCGGCACAGATACGCAGTATTTT. It codes for CASSPIRGTDTQYF. The full variable domain, its missing parts supplied by reference TRBV7-9 and TRBJ2-3, is DTGVSQNPRHKITKRGQNVTFRCDPISEHNRLYWYRQTLGQGPEFLTYFQNEAQLEKSRLLSDRFSAERPKGSFSTLEIQRTEQGDSAMYLCASSPIRGTDTQYFGPGTRLTVL.

The chain carries TRBV5-1 and TRBJ1-1; tentative D call: TRBD1 (6 bases). This CDR3 has 14 residues. In germline, CDR1 is SGHRS, CDR2 YFSETQ. V was trimmed by 4 bases and J by 0 bases, leaving 10 bases between them. The chain's CDR3 is CASSPRGLNTEAFF. CDR3 DNA sequence: TGCGCCAGCAGCCCTAGGGGGTTGAACACTGAAGCTTTCTTT.

V gene TRBV6-2 or TRBV6-3 combines with J gene TRBJ1-3, with TRBD1 as a possible D gene (6 bases). CDR1 MNHEY and CDR2 SVGEGT come from the germline V gene. The CDR3 runs to 15 residues. Between the trimmed V and J ends, which lost 6 bases and 0 bases, there was a span of 12 bases. The chain's CDR3 is CASSQGLLSGNTIYF. The DNA for the CDR3 is TGTGCCAGCAGCCAGGGGCTTCTCTCTGGAAACACCATATATTTT.

The J gene is TRBJ2-2, the V gene TRBV11-3; 12 bases match TRBD2. Germline V gene sequence: CDR1 SGHNT, CDR2 YENEEA. V dropped 3 bases and J dropped 4; count of bases not matched to a gene: 9. The CDR3 is 18 residues long. The CDR3 spells CASSFAHGLAGFTGELFF. CDR3 DNA sequence: TGTGCCAGCAGCTTTGCCCACGGACTAGCGGGATTCACCGGGGAGCTGTTTTTT. Full variable domain (rest looked up from reference TRBV11-3 and TRBJ2-2): EAGVVQSPRYKIIEKKQPVAFWCNPISGHNTLYWYLQNLGQGPELLIRYENEEAVDDSQLPKDRFSAERLKGVDSTLKIQPAELGDSAVYLCASSFAHGLAGFTGELFFGEGSRLTVL.

V and J are TRBV12-5 and TRBJ2-3; 12 bases are shared with TRBD1. Germline V lookup: CDR1 LGHNT, CDR2 FRNRAP. Trimming cost V 5 bases and J 7 bases; bases outside gene matches: 31. The CDR3 length is 23 residues. The CDR3: CASGNPGTGGSAAGGLPTYTQYF. The CDR3 DNA follows: TGTGCTAGTGGTAACCCCGGGACAGGGGGCTCGGCAGCGGGAGGGCTACCTACATATACGCAGTATTTT.